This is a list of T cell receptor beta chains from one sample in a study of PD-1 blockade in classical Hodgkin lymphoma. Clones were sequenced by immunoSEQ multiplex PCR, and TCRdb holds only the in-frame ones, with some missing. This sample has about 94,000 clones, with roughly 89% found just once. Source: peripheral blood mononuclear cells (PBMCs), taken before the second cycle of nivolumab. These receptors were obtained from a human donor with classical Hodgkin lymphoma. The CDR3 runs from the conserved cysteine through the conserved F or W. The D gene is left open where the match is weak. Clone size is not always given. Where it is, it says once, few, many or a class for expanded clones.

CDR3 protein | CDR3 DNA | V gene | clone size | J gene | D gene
CASSPRGGSSYEQYF | TGTGCCAGCAGCCCTCGGGGGGGAAGCTCCTACGAGCAGTACTTC | TRBV27 | once | TRBJ2-7 | TRBD2
CAISESTTGGYEQYF | TGTGCCATCAGTGAGTCGACGACAGGTGGGTACGAGCAGTACTTC | TRBV10-3 | . | TRBJ2-7 | .
CASSLLDTEAFF | TGTGCCAGCAGTTTATTGGACACTGAAGCTTTCTTT | TRBV27 | . | TRBJ1-1 | .
CASSLGYDTQYF | TGTGCCAGCTCACTGGGTTACGATACGCAGTATTTT | TRBV18 | . | TRBJ2-3 | .
CASGTLSYNEQFF | TGTGCCAGCGGGACTCTCTCCTACAATGAGCAGTTCTTC | TRBV19 | . | TRBJ2-1 | .
CASSLDNTYQPQHF | TGTGCCAGCAGCTTAGATAACACCTATCAGCCCCAGCATTTT | TRBV7-9 | . | TRBJ1-5 | .
CASSPGGTGALGLGNYGYTF | TGTGCCAGCAGCCCCGGTGGGACAGGGGCGTTAGGGTTGGGTAACTATGGCTACACCTTC | TRBV7-3 | . | TRBJ1-2 | TRBD1
CASSLGGASEYF | TGTGCCAGCAGCTTGGGAGGTGCTAGCGAGTACTTC | TRBV5-4 | . | TRBJ2-5 | .
CASSEMASGRATDTQYF | TGTGCCAGCAGTGAAATGGCTAGCGGGAGGGCCACAGATACGCAGTATTTT | TRBV25-1 | . | TRBJ2-3 | TRBD2
CAIPPGSSGYEQYF | TGTGCCATCCCCCCCGGGAGTTCGGGGTACGAGCAGTACTTC | TRBV27 | . | TRBJ2-7 | .
CASSRPGHQETQYF | TGTGCCAGCAGCCGTCCCGGGCATCAAGAGACCCAGTACTTC | TRBV7-2 | . | TRBJ2-5 | .
CATSGQGRSNQPQHF | TGTGCCACCAGTGGACAGGGAAGGAGCAATCAGCCCCAGCATTTT | TRBV15 | . | TRBJ1-5 | TRBD1
CASSPSGTANTGELFF | TGTGCCAGCAGCCCCTCCGGGACAGCGAACACCGGGGAGCTGTTTTTT | TRBV5-6 | . | TRBJ2-2 | TRBD1
CASRGQSATDTQYF | TGTGCCAGCAGAGGCCAGTCTGCCACAGATACGCAGTATTTT | TRBV2 | . | TRBJ2-3 | .
CATRDRSWTEAFF | TGTGCCACCAGGGACAGAAGTTGGACTGAAGCTTTCTTT | TRBV15 | few | TRBJ1-1 | .
CASSLVGGNSGNTIYF | TGTGCCAGCAGCTTAGTCGGGGGGAACTCTGGAAACACCATATATTTT | TRBV7-2 | . | TRBJ1-3 | .
CSVEDLGIGAFF | TGCAGCGTTGAAGATCTGGGGATCGGAGCTTTCTTT | TRBV29-1 | . | TRBJ1-1 | .
CASSWTSVGETQYF | TGCGCCAGCAGCTGGACTAGCGTTGGGGAGACCCAGTACTTC | TRBV5-1 | . | TRBJ2-5 | TRBD2
CASSFSGFTDTQYF | TGTGCCAGCAGTTTTAGCGGATTCACAGATACGCAGTATTTT | TRBV27 | . | TRBJ2-3 | .
CASSLGWREGETQYF | TGTGCCAGCAGCTTAGGGTGGAGGGAGGGAGAGACCCAGTACTTC | TRBV11-2 | . | TRBJ2-5 | TRBD2
CASSPALAGGSYNEQFF | TGTGCCAGCAGCCCCGCCCTAGCGGGAGGCTCCTACAATGAGCAGTTCTTC | TRBV5-4 | . | TRBJ2-1 | TRBD2
CASSQDAGFRNTEAFF | TGCGCCAGCAGCCAAGATGCAGGCTTTCGGAACACTGAAGCTTTCTTT | TRBV4-1 | . | TRBJ1-1 | .
CASSDISRTIRNTIYF | TGCGCCAGCAGTGACATCTCTAGGACAATAAGAAACACCATATATTTT | TRBV10-2 | . | TRBJ1-3 | .
CASSLLQSTNEKLFF | TGTGCCAGCAGTTTATTACAGTCAACTAATGAAAAACTGTTTTTT | TRBV28 | . | TRBJ1-4 | .
CASGGEGGNEQFF | TGTGCCAGCGGAGGGGAGGGAGGGAATGAGCAGTTCTTC | TRBV9 | . | TRBJ2-1 | TRBD2
CASSLITTSGRYEQYF | TGCGCCAGCAGCCTCATAACGACTAGCGGGAGATACGAGCAGTACTTC | TRBV4-1 | . | TRBJ2-7 | TRBD2
CASREGNRGKGEAFF | TGTGCCAGCAGGGAAGGAAACAGGGGAAAGGGTGAAGCTTTCTTT | TRBV5-6 | . | TRBJ1-1 | TRBD1
CASSVAGAASTDTQYF | TGTGCCAGCAGCGTAGCGGGGGCAGCTAGCACAGATACGCAGTATTTT | TRBV9 | once | TRBJ2-3 | .